The subject of this entry is one T cell receptor beta chain. The sample carries other DNA sequences with the same CDR3. Data came from immunoSEQ multiplex PCR; TCRdb stores just in-frame clones and leaves some out. The data hold around 65,000 clones, with nearly 90% observed a single time. Indicated time point: cycle 4 day 1 (C4D1), after more than five weeks of nivolumab. All trial patients relapsed after autologous stem cell transplantation. The germline V gene has CDR1 SGHRS and CDR2 YFSETQ. The V and J ends lost 4 bases and 4 bases, in that order; junction bases with no gene match: 7. The CDR3 has 15 amino acids. This sample is drawn from a study of PD-1 blockade in classical Hodgkin lymphoma.

V is TRBV5-1 and J is TRBJ1-5; 8 nucleotides match TRBD1. Specimen: peripheral blood mononuclear cells (PBMCs), collected before the fourth cycle of nivolumab. The TCR originated in a human donor with classical Hodgkin lymphoma. The CDR3 bases are TGCGCCAGCAGCCCCGGACAGGGCAGGAATCAGCCCCAGCATTTT. Translated, it gives CASSPGQGRNQPQHF.